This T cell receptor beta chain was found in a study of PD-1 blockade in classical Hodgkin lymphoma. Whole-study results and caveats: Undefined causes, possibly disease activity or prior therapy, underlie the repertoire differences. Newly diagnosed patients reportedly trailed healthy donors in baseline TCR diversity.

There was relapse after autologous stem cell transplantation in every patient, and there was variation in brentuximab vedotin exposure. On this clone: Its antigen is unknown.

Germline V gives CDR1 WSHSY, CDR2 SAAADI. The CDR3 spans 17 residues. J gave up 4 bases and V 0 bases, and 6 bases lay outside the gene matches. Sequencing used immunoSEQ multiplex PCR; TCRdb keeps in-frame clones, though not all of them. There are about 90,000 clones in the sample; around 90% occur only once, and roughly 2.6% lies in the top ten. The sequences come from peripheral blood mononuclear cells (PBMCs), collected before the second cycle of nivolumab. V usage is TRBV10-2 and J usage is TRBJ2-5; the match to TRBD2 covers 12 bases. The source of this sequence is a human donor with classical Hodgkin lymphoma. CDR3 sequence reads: CASSESSLAGGGETQYF. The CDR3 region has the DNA TGCGCCAGCAGTGAGTCCTCTCTAGCGGGAGGGGGAGAGACCCAGTACTTC.